This T cell receptor (beta chain) was recovered during a study of response to subunit inactivated influenza vaccine. The CDR3 is made up of 14 amino acids. Trimming removed 0 bases from V and 1 base from J, with 7 bases in between. Looked up from germline, CDR1 is SGDLS and CDR2 is YYNGEE. TCRdb re-called the RT-PCR reads with MiXCR, one entry per CDR3 protein. The table has roughly 570,000 distinct CDR3 sequences, approximately 14% seen once. Turning to this clonotype: The antigen is not known.

Points from the study as a whole: The study's authors posited that every seasonal influenza vaccination enlists few new T cells.

This clonotype originated in a man aged 50 to 60 who received an inactivated influenza vaccine. The V call is TRBV9, the J call TRBJ1-2; D not certain. Sequenced material: PBMCs from blood, taken roughly 12 days after vaccination. The CDR3 is CASSVAGINYGYTF. The CDR3 DNA sequence: TGTGCCAGCAGCGTAGCCGGGATTAACTATGGCTACACCTTC.